This T cell receptor beta chain emerged from a study of blood T cell repertoires in COVID-19. The repertoire was sequenced with immunoSEQ multiplex PCR; TCRdb's copy has only in-frame clones and lacks some. This table has about 100,000 clones, around 85% appearing once. The CDR3 is 12 residues long. The germline V and J ends were trimmed by 7 bases and 11 bases, with 14 bases remaining between them. Germline V gene sequence: CDR1 MNHEY, CDR2 SVGAGI. V is TRBV6-5 and J is TRBJ1-4; D is perhaps TRBD1 (6 bases). The clonotype was recovered from a woman aged 45-65 years who had recovered from COVID-19. Material for sequencing was PBMCs or T cells enriched from blood (not recorded which). The CDR3: CASNKQGGKLFF. Here the CDR3 DNA reads TGTGCCAGCAATAAACAGGGAGGGAAACTGTTTTTT.